This record looks at one T cell receptor (beta chain) sequence and its context. There is no known antigen for this receptor. It has no much larger one-base neighbor in the sample; base qualities were not kept. The entry originates in a study of graft-versus-host responses after intestinal transplantation (dated by TCRdb to the early 2020s). Turning to the overall study: The transplants that recipients received were multivisceral, liver-intestinal, or isolated intestinal. After intestinal transplantation, graft-versus-host and host-versus-graft alloreactive T cell clones were followed in the graft, circulation and bone marrow using bulk TCR-beta CDR3 sequencing. Every recipient was given anti-thymocyte globulin induction, then maintenance tacrolimus and steroids for around three years. Donor T cell macrochimerism was defined as a peak of at least 4% donor T cells among recipient peripheral blood mononuclear cells. Rather than being sequenced by the commercial service, samples from three later patients were sequenced in-house on an Illumina MiSeq and processed with MiXCR. Alloreactive clones were identified by sequencing pre-transplant mixed lymphocyte reaction products and comparing them with unstimulated pre-transplant donor and recipient T cells. A cohort of 24 intestinal transplant recipients, including one retransplant, was enrolled, and a few patients lacking pretransplant specimens were excluded. Beyond this particular receptor, the publication reports: GvH clones were detected in recipient bone marrow, and some of these GvH clones were observed earlier in ileal mucosa or blood, consistent with an intestinal mucosal origin. Early after transplant, peak levels of circulating GvH clones were found to be associated with declines in HvG clones. High GvH to HvG T cell clonal ratios were observed in the allografts of patients with donor T cell macrochimerism. The relatively low number and heterogeneity of intestinal transplant patients limited the conclusions.

Reading the label with the study, this specimen's time point is: cells obtained before transplantation from donor or recipient. CD3+CD4+ and CD3+CD8+ populations were FACS-sorted from unstimulated pre-transplant donor and recipient cells taken from spleen or lymph nodes. The CDR3 runs 14 residues from the cysteine to the phenylalanine. The DNA shown is the 42-base CDR3, in frame from base 1. V drops 2 bases and J drops 4 bases, leaving 9 bases in between. CDR1 and CDR2 are read off the germline V gene as SGHVS and FNYEAQ. The method behind the library was the immunoSEQ multiplex PCR assay. For most patients, genomic DNA was isolated with the Qiagen DNeasy Blood and Tissue Kit and shipped frozen to Adaptive Biotechnologies for TCR sequencing. For most patients, genomic DNA was subjected to high-throughput TCR-beta CDR3 sequencing by Adaptive Biotechnologies. Under the source paper's analysis protocol: Adaptive's ImmunoSEQ software was the source of the TCR sequencing data for 18 patients, while a few other patients were processed with MiXCR and VDJtools. CD4 versus CD8 sorting errors were corrected by removing sequences found in both subsets at a frequency ratio below 5:1. CDR3 nucleotide sequences shared between donor and recipient were removed because their origin could not be assigned. To count as alloreactive, a clone needed at least 2-fold expansion over unstimulated cells and a minimum CFSE-low frequency of 0.002% (template counts) or 0.001% (read counts). A clone was considered mappable if detected in the sequenced pre-transplant spleen, lymph node, or MLR CFSE-low populations of the donor or recipient. Cumulative frequency of alloreactive clones was calculated as a percentage of all sequences weighted by copy number. TCRdb provides this immuneACCESS table in a form limited to in-frame rearrangements. Some clones are lacking; in checked studies, under half of them reflect an unresolved V gene, and why the rest are absent is not known. That table is the source of V, J and clone size, and D and trimming were worked out from the DNA. A total of just under 50,000 clones appear in this sample, approximately 84% of them only once. The ten largest clones take up 0.46% of the sample.

The specimen comprised unstimulated CD4+ T cells sorted from spleen or lymph node cells, sampled before transplant. Recombination connected TRBV7-6 to TRBJ2-1; no D gene is confidently identified. The clonotype comes from a human donor who was the organ donor for an intestinal transplant. The nucleotides are TGTGCCAGCAGCTTAAATTTGGGGTACAATGAGCAGTTCTTC. Translated, it reads CASSLNLGYNEQFF.